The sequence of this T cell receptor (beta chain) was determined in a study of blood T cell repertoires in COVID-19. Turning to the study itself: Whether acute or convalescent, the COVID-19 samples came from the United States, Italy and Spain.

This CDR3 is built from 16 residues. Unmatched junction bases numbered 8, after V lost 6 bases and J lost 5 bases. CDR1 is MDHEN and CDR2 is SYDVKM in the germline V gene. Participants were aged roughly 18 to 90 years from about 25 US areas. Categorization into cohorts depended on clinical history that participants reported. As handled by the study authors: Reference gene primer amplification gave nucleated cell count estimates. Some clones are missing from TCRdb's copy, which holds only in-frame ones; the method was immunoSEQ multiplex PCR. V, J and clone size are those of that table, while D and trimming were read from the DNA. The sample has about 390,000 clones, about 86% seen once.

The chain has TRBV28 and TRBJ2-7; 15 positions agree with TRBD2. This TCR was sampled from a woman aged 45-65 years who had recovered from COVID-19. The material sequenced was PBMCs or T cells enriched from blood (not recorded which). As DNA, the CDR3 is TGTGCCAGCAGGATACGGACTAGCGGGGGGGGAAACGAGCAGTACTTC. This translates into CASRIRTSGGGNEQYF.